These 22 T cell receptor beta chains were sequenced from one sample in a study of blood T cell repertoires in COVID-19 (TCRdb year 2020). Library preparation used the immunoSEQ multiplex PCR assay. In its TCRdb copy, this immuneACCESS table keeps in-frame sequences only and misses some clones. Where compared with another copy, unresolved V genes explain less than half of these, and the others have no known cause. The sample has over 60,000 clones on record, around 80% of them singletons. About an eighth of the sample rests with the top ten. Sample: peripheral blood. These receptors originate from a man between 50 and 59 years old with COVID-19, enrolled during active disease.

The chain employs TRBV2 and TRBJ1-3; D unclear. This CDR3 is 15 amino acids long. The V end was cut by 4 bases, the J end by 0 bases, with 10 bases between. Germline V gene sequence: CDR1 SNHLY, CDR2 FYNNEI. CDR3 protein: CASSASALSGNTIYF. In nucleotides, the CDR3 is TGTGCCAGCAGTGCCAGCGCGCTCTCTGGAAACACCATATATTTT.

This clone has a count of ten or more. Additional DNA sequences in this sample encode the identical CDR3. The chain employs TRBV5-6 and TRBJ1-4; the match to TRBD1 covers 9 bases. Trimming removed 0 bases from V and 7 bases from J; junction bases left unmatched: 7. The CDR3 consists of 16 residues. Germline CDR1 is SGHDT and CDR2 is YYEEEE. The CDR3 DNA follows: TGTGCCAGCAGCTTGGCAAACAGGGGGCAGGGTGAAAAACTGTTTTTT. It yields the protein CASSLANRGQGEKLFF.

This chain uses TRBV7-9 with TRBJ1-6; a possible D gene is TRBD1 (6 bases). V was pared by 4 bases and J by 1 base, with 14 bases between. The germline V gene encodes CDR1 SEHNR and CDR2 FQNEAQ (reference sequence). This CDR3 comprises 17 residues. In DNA, the CDR3 is TGTGCCAGCAGCTCGATTAAGGGGGTGTCCTATAATTCACCCCTCCACTTT. This gives the protein CASSSIKGVSYNSPLHF.

The chain is built from TRBV6-5 and TRBJ2-3; 8 nucleotides match TRBD2. There are 15 residues in the CDR3. CDR1 is MNHEY and CDR2 is SVGAGI in the germline V gene. V lost 2 bases to trimming and J lost 3 bases; unmatched junction nucleotides: 4. The CDR3 is CASSYTGGVTDTQYF. In nucleotides, the CDR3 is TGTGCCAGCAGTTACACGGGGGGGGTGACAGATACGCAGTATTTT.

J is TRBJ1-2 and V is TRBV28, with 9 nucleotides matching TRBD1. CDR1 MDHEN and CDR2 SYDVKM come from the germline V gene. This CDR3 is 14 amino acids long. V was pared by 2 bases and J by 7 bases, with 5 bases of the junction left unmatched. CDR3 nucleotide sequence: TGTGCCAGCAGTTTACTACAGGGGGCGCTTGGCTACACCTTC. It specifies CASSLLQGALGYTF.

The CDR3 nucleotides read TGTGCCAGCAGTATCGACAGGGGACTTTCACCCCTCCACTTT. Its translation is CASSIDRGLSPLHF. The gene calls are TRBV2 and TRBJ1-6; 8 positions match TRBD1. Germline values: CDR1 SNHLY, CDR2 FYNNEI. J lost 9 bases, V lost 5 bases, and 6 bases had no gene match. CDR3 length: 14 amino acids.

J is TRBJ1-6 and V is TRBV18, with D hard to call. Germline V gene data show CDR1 as KGHSH and CDR2 as LQKENI. This CDR3 region has 15 residues. V was cut by 6 bases and J by 0 bases, with 9 bases left in between. The CDR3 sequence: CASSTASSYNSPLHF. CDR3 DNA sequence: TGTGCCAGCTCGACTGCGAGCTCCTATAATTCACCCCTCCACTTT.

The V and J genes are TRBV11-1 and TRBJ2-7, with a weak D call TRBD2 (5 bases). Trimming removed 1 base at V and 3 bases at J, with 16 bases between. CDR3 length: 16 residues. Germline CDR1 is SGHAT and CDR2 is FQDESV (reference sequence). The CDR3 loop is CASSLDGLRTYYEQYF. The CDR3 nucleotides read TGTGCCAGCAGCTTAGATGGCCTGCGGACTTACTACGAGCAGTACTTC.

The chain links TRBV27 to TRBJ2-7; TRBD1 agrees at 12 bases. This CDR3 spans 15 amino acids. Trimming removed 4 bases from V and 7 bases from J; junction bases left unmatched: 8. In germline, CDR1 is MNHEY, CDR2 SMNVEV (reference sequence). This CDR3 reads CASSSPGQGAREQYF. DNA of the CDR3: TGTGCCAGCAGTTCCCCGGGACAGGGGGCTAGGGAGCAGTACTTC.

The chain recombines TRBV5-4 with TRBJ1-1, with D possibly TRBD1 on 6 matching bases. From germline, CDR1 is SGHNT and CDR2 YYREEE (reference sequence). The CDR3 totals 14 residues. V was pared by 1 base and J by 2 bases, with 9 bases between. The CDR3 reads CASSLRQDNTEAFF. The DNA of the CDR3 is TGTGCCAGCAGCTTGCGACAGGATAACACTGAAGCTTTCTTT.

The DNA for the CDR3 is TGTGCCAGCGGCGAAACTAGCGCGGGGGGAAGCTCCTACGAGCAGTACTTC. This codes for CASGETSAGGSSYEQYF. V and J are TRBV2 and TRBJ2-7; the match to TRBD2 covers 8 bases. Per germline, CDR1 SNHLY and CDR2 FYNNEI. This CDR3 is 17 amino acids long. With V trimmed by 8 bases and J by 0 bases, 15 bases remained unmatched.

The rearrangement joins TRBV2 to TRBJ2-1; the D is unclear. V was clipped by 3 bases and J by 10 bases, with 19 bases between them. Germline CDR1 is SNHLY and CDR2 is FYNNEI. The length of the CDR3 is 15 residues. The CDR3 loop is CASSDLPPSVLEQFF. CDR3 nucleotide sequence: TGTGCCAGCAGTGATCTCCCACCTTCGGTCCTGGAGCAGTTCTTC.

The chain joins TRBV2 to TRBJ2-7; tentatively, D is TRBD1 (6 bases). Germline loops: CDR1 SNHLY, CDR2 FYNNEI. Trimming removed 11 bases from V and 3 bases from J, with 14 bases in between. The CDR3 extends over 12 amino acids. CDR3: CASRGDNYEQYF. DNA of the CDR3: TGTGCCTCCAGAGGGGACAACTACGAGCAGTACTTC.

The chain carries TRBV18 and TRBJ2-7; 10 nucleotides match TRBD2. Germline V lookup: CDR1 KGHSH, CDR2 LQKENI. The CDR3 covers 15 residues. V trimming: 6 bases; J trimming: 3 bases; junction bases outside the gene matches: 8. CDR3 sequence (DNA): TGTGCCAGCTCTCGTAGCGGGGGGCCTAACTACGAGCAGTACTTC. It codes for CASSRSGGPNYEQYF.

This clone was observed a single time. The chain uses TRBV4-2 and TRBJ2-1; possibly TRBD1 for D (5 bases). Germline CDR1 is LGHNA and CDR2 is YNFKEQ. The V end was cut by 0 bases, the J end by 9 bases, with 12 bases between. This CDR3 region has 14 residues. The CDR3 sequence: CASSQDAGFPEQFF. In DNA form, the CDR3 reads TGTGCCAGCAGCCAAGACGCAGGGTTTCCTGAGCAGTTCTTC.

This chain joins TRBV9 and TRBJ2-7, with D possibly being TRBD1 (7 bases). The CDR3 contains 12 residues. V was cut by 4 bases and J by 6 bases, with 11 bases left in between. The germline gives CDR1 SGDLS, CDR2 YYNGEE. Here the CDR3 DNA reads TGTGCCAGCAGCTTTCAGGGGGGCGAGCAGTACTTC. Protein sequence: CASSFQGGEQYF.

The chain employs TRBV7-2 and TRBJ2-7; the D gene is possibly TRBD2 (6 bases). The CDR3 has 14 residues. V was trimmed by 3 bases and J by 5 bases, leaving 14 bases between them. Germline V gene sequence: CDR1 SGHTA, CDR2 FQGNSA. CDR3 in DNA: TGTGCCAGCAGCTTTTGGGGGGAGGCGGACGAGCAGTACTTC. The encoded protein is CASSFWGEADEQYF.

The J gene is TRBJ2-7, the V gene TRBV6-2 or TRBV6-3, with D possibly TRBD1 on 5 matching bases. Germline-derived CDR1 and CDR2 are MNHEY and SVGEGT. This CDR3 contains 14 residues. V was clipped by 6 bases and J by 5 bases, with 17 bases between them. CDR3 sequence (DNA): TGTGCCAGCAGACCTCAGGGAACGTTCGACGAGCAGTACTTC. Protein product: CASRPQGTFDEQYF.

V gene TRBV6-4 combines with J gene TRBJ2-4; 9 nucleotides match TRBD1. The trim removed 7 bases at V and 1 base at J, leaving 5 bases unmatched. This CDR3 comprises 15 residues. Germline V lookup: CDR1 MRHNA, CDR2 SNTAGT. The CDR3 loop is CASNGTGTAKNIQYF. DNA of the CDR3: TGTGCCAGCAACGGGACAGGGACGGCCAAAAACATTCAGTACTTC.

This clone appeared a single time. This chain connects TRBV6-6 to TRBJ1-2; D is uncertain. The CDR3 totals 14 residues. The V gene's germline CDR1 is MNHNY and CDR2 SVGAGI (reference sequence). V lost 5 bases and J 0 bases, leaving 10 bases between the germline ends. Here the CDR3 reads CASSLEFPNYGYTF. Here the CDR3 DNA reads TGTGCCAGCAGTCTCGAGTTCCCTAACTATGGCTACACCTTC.

V and J are TRBV7-9 and TRBJ1-2, with 7 bases that match TRBD1. From germline, CDR1 is SEHNR and CDR2 FQNEAQ (reference sequence). The CDR3 consists of 13 residues. Trimming at V came to 5 bases and at J to 4 bases, leaving 4 bases not matched to a gene. The CDR3 loop reads CASSKGASYGYTF. The DNA of the CDR3 is TGTGCCAGCAGCAAGGGGGCCTCCTATGGCTACACCTTC.

This chain joins TRBV6-5 and TRBJ2-1; 7 positions match TRBD2. Germline trimming cut 8 bases from V and 3 bases from J; bases unmatched to any gene: 1. CDR3 length: 12 residues. Germline-derived CDR1 and CDR2 are MNHEY and SVGAGI. The CDR3 spells CASSGGYNEQFF. CDR3 nucleotides: TGTGCCAGCTCGGGGGGCTACAATGAGCAGTTCTTC.